What follows are 31 T cell receptor beta chains derived from one specimen sequenced in a study of identical twins. In TCRdb, the 5' RACE reads were re-called with MiXCR into one record per CDR3 protein. The table has roughly 720,000 distinct CDR3 sequences, 15% to 20% seen once; the top ten hold around 12%. This sample was shared with a second study, whose subject was T cells expressing NK-cell markers.

Sequences were obtained from PBMCs. The origin of the receptors is a woman aged 18-29 years in good health.

This clonotype was found many times. The CDR3 protein is CASSLIASSYEQYF. For the CDR3, the DNA is TGCGCCAGCAGCTTGATCGCCTCCTCCTACGAGCAGTACTTC. The chain employs TRBV5-1 and TRBJ2-7; D remains unclear. Germline loops: CDR1 SGHRS, CDR2 YFSETQ. V was clipped by 1 base and J by 0 bases, with 8 bases between them. This CDR3 is built from 14 residues. Combining the CDR3 with reference TRBV5-1 and TRBJ2-7 gives the whole variable domain KAGVTQTPRYLIKTRGQQVTLSCSPISGHRSVSWYQQTPGQGLQFLFEYFSETQRNKGNFPGRFSGRQFSNSRSEMNVSTLELGDSALYLCASSLIASSYEQYFGPGTRLTVT.

This chain uses TRBV11-2 with TRBJ2-1; weak D call: TRBD1 (5 bases). V lost 0 bases, J lost 3 bases, and 12 bases lay in between. Germline V CDR1 and CDR2: SGHAT, FQNNGV. This CDR3 spans 16 amino acids. CDR3 bases: TGTGCCAGCAGCTTAGAACCCACGACAGACTACAATGAGCAGTTCTTC. It is translated as CASSLEPTTDYNEQFF.

V usage is TRBV18 and J usage is TRBJ2-3, with TRBD1 identical over 7 bases. V dropped 3 bases and J dropped 3; count of bases not matched to a gene: 9. The CDR3 runs 16 residues. The germline V gene has CDR1 KGHSH and CDR2 LQKENI. CDR3 loop: CASSPQTGSSTDTQYF. The CDR3 DNA reads TGTGCCAGCTCACCCCAGACAGGGTCTAGTACAGATACGCAGTATTTT.

The chain uses TRBV7-9 and TRBJ2-3; D not certain. Germline CDR1 and CDR2: SEHNR and FQNEAQ (reference sequence). The CDR3 covers 16 residues. The V end was cut by 8 bases, the J end by 1 base, with 19 bases between. The chain's CDR3 is CASPERWRDGTDTQYF. As DNA, the CDR3 is TGTGCCAGCCCGGAGAGATGGAGAGATGGCACAGATACGCAGTATTTT.

The chain recombines TRBV15 with TRBJ2-1, with 15 positions matching TRBD2. With 7 bases clipped from V and 8 bases from J, the junction kept 9 bases outside the gene matches. This CDR3 has 16 residues. CDR1 LNHNV and CDR2 YYDKDF come from the germline V gene (reference sequence). This CDR3 reads CATKGTSGRSGYEQFF. In nucleotides, the CDR3 is TGTGCCACCAAGGGGACTAGCGGGAGGTCTGGATATGAGCAGTTCTTC.

This chain connects TRBV18 to TRBJ2-7, with D possibly being TRBD2 (6 bases). This CDR3 has 15 residues. CDR1 KGHSH and CDR2 LQKENI come from the germline V gene. V was trimmed by 3 bases and J by 3 bases, leaving 15 bases between them. CDR3 sequence: CASSPNPTSFYEQYF. CDR3 in DNA: TGTGCCAGCTCACCGAACCCGACTAGTTTCTACGAGCAGTACTTC.

This clonotype came up a few times. The rearrangement uses TRBV20-1 and TRBJ2-6, with unresolved D. This CDR3 is 13 amino acids long. CDR1 and CDR2 from the germline V gene are DFQATT and SNEGSKA (reference sequence). The V end was cut by 5 bases, the J end by 0 bases, with 5 bases between. CDR3 sequence: CSAFSSGANVLTF. Written as DNA, the CDR3 is TGCAGTGCTTTTAGCTCTGGGGCCAACGTCCTGACTTTC.

The chain employs TRBV15 and TRBJ2-1, with D unresolved. Trimming took off 0 bases at V and 9 bases at J, with 15 bases between the two ends. Germline CDR1 LNHNV, CDR2 YYDKDF (reference sequence). The CDR3 has 15 residues. The CDR3 spells CATSRDQYYSREQFF. CDR3 nucleotide sequence: TGTGCCACCAGCAGAGATCAGTATTACTCACGTGAGCAGTTCTTC.

This clonotype has ten or more counts. The chain carries TRBV12-3 or TRBV12-4 and TRBJ2-2, with TRBD2 as a possible D gene (5 bases). The CDR3 totals 14 residues. Between the trimmed V and J ends, which lost 6 bases and 1 base, there was a span of 9 bases. The CDR3 is CASRRTGNTGELFF. DNA for the CDR3: TGTGCCAGCAGACGGACTGGGAACACCGGGGAGCTGTTTTTT.

This clonotype was detected a few times. The V and J genes are TRBV29-1 and TRBJ2-3; 10 bases agree with TRBD2. The trim removed 6 bases at V and 2 bases at J, leaving 8 bases unmatched. The CDR3 has 15 residues. In germline, CDR1 is SQVTM, CDR2 ANQGSEA. In nucleotides, the CDR3 is TGCAGCGTCGAGGGTACTAGCGGGGACACAGATACGCAGTATTTT. Translating gives CSVEGTSGDTDTQYF.

This clonotype appeared a few times. The V call is TRBV24-1, the J call TRBJ2-7; D uncertain. CDR1 KGHDR and CDR2 SFDVKD come from the germline V gene. This CDR3 has 15 residues. Trimming cost V 3 bases and J 6 bases, with 17 bases left between them. The CDR3 sequence is CATSDGPNTFSEQYF. In DNA form, the CDR3 reads TGTGCCACCAGTGATGGACCGAATACGTTCTCCGAGCAGTACTTC.

The sample holds a few counts of this clonotype. The CDR3 here is CSVEGLEPEAFF. The CDR3 coding sequence is TGCAGCGTTGAGGGACTGGAACCTGAAGCTTTCTTT. This chain links TRBV29-1 with TRBJ1-1; D is perhaps TRBD1 (5 bases). The CDR3 sequence is 12 residues long. Germline V lookup: CDR1 SQVTM, CDR2 ANQGSEA. V was cut by 3 bases and J by 6 bases, with 11 bases left in between.

There are a few counts of this clonotype. The chain carries TRBV20-1 and TRBJ2-7, with D uncertain. Trimming cost V 7 bases and J 4 bases, with 11 bases left between them. The germline CDR1 and CDR2 sequences are DFQATT and SNEGSKA (reference sequence). The CDR3 has 11 amino acids. CDR3 residues: CSVPYSYEQYF. The DNA for the CDR3 is TGCAGTGTTCCCTACTCGTACGAGCAGTACTTC.

On this clonotype: The junction shows a germline mismatch at one end, possibly a read error. This sequence joins TRBV9 and TRBJ2-5, with 11 bases matching TRBD2. The germline V gene has CDR1 SGDLS and CDR2 YYNGEE. The CDR3 consists of 13 residues. The CDR3, as DNA: TGTGCCAGTAGCGGGAGGGCCAAAGAGACCCAGTACTTC. Encoded protein: CASSGRAKETQYF.

A few counts support this clonotype. The V call is TRBV18, the J call TRBJ1-5; D is ambiguous. The CDR3 runs to 12 residues. CDR1 is KGHSH and CDR2 is LQKENI in the germline V gene. Trimming stripped 4 bases from V and 8 bases from J, with 9 bases between. This chain's CDR3 is CASSRIREPQHF. CDR3 sequence (DNA): TGTGCCAGCTCACGTATAAGGGAGCCCCAGCATTTT.

The chain has TRBV5-6 and TRBJ2-1; possible D gene TRBD1, 7 bases. This CDR3 spans 17 amino acids. Germline loops: CDR1 SGHDT, CDR2 YYEEEE. Between the trimmed V and J ends, which lost 0 bases and 3 bases, there was a span of 16 bases. As DNA, the CDR3 is TGTGCCAGCAGCTTGGACGGCGGGACAGCTTTCTACAATGAGCAGTTCTTC. Translating gives CASSLDGGTAFYNEQFF.

V is TRBV7-2 and J is TRBJ2-7; 13 nucleotides match TRBD2. The CDR3 has 15 residues. Trimming removed 8 bases from V and 11 bases from J; junction bases left unmatched: 15. Per the germline V gene, CDR1 is SGHTA and CDR2 is FQGNSA. The CDR3: CASGTGLAGRESKYF. The DNA of the CDR3 is TGTGCCAGCGGCACGGGACTAGCGGGGAGGGAGTCAAAGTACTTC.

J is TRBJ2-1 and V is TRBV2, with D perhaps matching TRBD2 (6 bases). The V end was cut by 6 bases, the J end by 5 bases, with 14 bases between. The germline CDR1 and CDR2 sequences are SNHLY and FYNNEI. The CDR3 runs 14 residues. DNA for the CDR3: TGTGCCAGCAGCGGGAGTAGTAGGGACAATGAGCAGTTCTTC. This sequence encodes CASSGSSRDNEQFF.

This clonotype was recorded a few times. This rearrangement joins TRBV6-5 to TRBJ1-1; 8 positions agree with TRBD1. Trimming cost V 9 bases and J 1 base; bases outside gene matches: 10. The length of the CDR3 is 15 residues. The germline V gene encodes CDR1 MNHEY and CDR2 SVGAGI. The CDR3 loop is CASRFSGTGNTEAFF. The CDR3 coding sequence is TGTGCCAGTAGATTCTCCGGGACAGGGAACACTGAAGCTTTCTTT.

V usage is TRBV20-1 and J usage is TRBJ1-1; a possible D gene is TRBD1 (5 bases). Between the trimmed V and J ends, which lost 4 bases and 5 bases, there was a span of 17 bases. There are 14 residues in the CDR3. Per the germline V gene, CDR1 is DFQATT and CDR2 is SNEGSKA (reference sequence). CDR3 DNA sequence: TGCAGTGCTACGCGCCGGGGGTTGGGGACTGAAGCTTTCTTT. This sequence encodes CSATRRGLGTEAFF.

This chain connects TRBV6-5 to TRBJ2-1, with D perhaps matching TRBD1 or TRBD2 (5 bases each). The V end was cut by 10 bases, the J end by 8 bases, with 12 bases between. The CDR3 has 11 amino acids. The germline CDR1 and CDR2 sequences are MNHEY and SVGAGI. The CDR3 spells CATRGTYEQFF. The CDR3 coding sequence is TGTGCCACACGAGGGACCTATGAGCAGTTCTTC.

V is TRBV9 and J is TRBJ2-1; tentatively, D is TRBD2 (5 bases). Deletions cut 3 bases from V and 7 bases from J, with 11 bases between. Germline CDR1 is SGDLS and CDR2 is YYNGEE. This CDR3 contains 13 residues. This CDR3 reads CASSDSSGNEQFF. The CDR3 bases are TGTGCCAGCAGCGACTCCAGCGGAAATGAGCAGTTCTTC.

The rearrangement joins TRBV20-1 to TRBJ2-7, with D unresolved. Germline values: CDR1 DFQATT, CDR2 SNEGSKA (reference sequence). The CDR3 runs to 15 residues. V lost 0 bases and J lost 5, with 17 bases in between. The CDR3 coding sequence is TGCAGTGCTAGAGATGGGTCCCCTCCACGGGACGAGCAGTACTTC. It specifies CSARDGSPPRDEQYF.

The rearrangement joins TRBV12-3 or TRBV12-4 to TRBJ1-1, with 7 bases matching TRBD1. This CDR3 contains 14 residues. V lost 7 bases and J lost 3; bases outside the gene matches: 8. The CDR3 nucleotides read TGTGCCAGCACCCTAACAGGGGTCCACACTGAAGCTTTCTTT. It codes for CASTLTGVHTEAFF.

This clonotype was seen once. For the CDR3, the DNA is TGCAGTGCTAGAGATGCGAGCGGACTGTTCTCCTACGAGCAGTACTTC. Protein: CSARDASGLFSYEQYF. This chain uses TRBV20-1 with TRBJ2-7; possible D gene TRBD2, 5 bases. The V gene lost 0 bases and the J gene lost 0 bases, with 15 bases spanning the gap. This CDR3 has 16 amino acids. The germline V gene has CDR1 DFQATT and CDR2 SNEGSKA (reference sequence).

The rearrangement uses TRBV7-2 and TRBJ2-1; 11 nucleotides match TRBD1. The CDR3 contains 14 residues. The V gene's germline CDR1 is SGHTA and CDR2 FQGNSA. The junction had 4 bases not matched to a gene; V was cut back by 5 bases and J by 7 bases. Written as DNA, the CDR3 is TGTGCCAGCAGCCGGGACAGGGGGATGAATGAGCAGTTCTTC. Protein product: CASSRDRGMNEQFF.

The chain couples TRBV20-1 to TRBJ2-3; tentative D call: TRBD2 (6 bases). V was cut by 6 bases and J by 6 bases, with 22 bases left in between. This CDR3 is 15 amino acids long. Looked up from germline, CDR1 is DFQATT and CDR2 is SNEGSKA (reference sequence). CDR3: CSANYRGLLADTQYF. The CDR3 DNA reads as TGCAGTGCAAACTACCGGGGACTCCTTGCCGATACGCAGTATTTT.

CDR3 protein: CASSFGRGGETQYF. In nucleotides, the CDR3 is TGTGCCAGCAGTTTCGGTCGCGGGGGAGAGACCCAGTACTTC. J is TRBJ2-5 and V is TRBV12-3 or TRBV12-4; 7 bases are a match to TRBD2. The CDR3 loop spans 14 amino acids. V was pared by 3 bases and J by 4 bases, with 5 bases of the junction left unmatched.

This clonotype occurred many times. The chain combines TRBV12-3 or TRBV12-4 with TRBJ1-1, with 7 bases identical to TRBD1. There are 14 residues in the CDR3. After removal of 1 base from V and 4 bases from J, the junction contained 3 bases not matched to a gene. CDR3 in amino acids: CASSLGGGGTEAFF. CDR3 DNA sequence: TGTGCCAGCAGTTTAGGAGGGGGCGGCACTGAAGCTTTCTTT.

This clonotype was found a few times. The chain has TRBV5-6 and TRBJ2-5; 9 bases are shared with TRBD1. The CDR3 sequence is 13 residues long. Germline CDR1 is SGHDT and CDR2 is YYEEEE. Germline trimming cut 3 bases from V and 5 bases from J; bases unmatched to any gene: 2. Written as DNA, the CDR3 is TGTGCCAGCAGCTACAGGGGGCTCGAGACCCAGTACTTC. Its protein is CASSYRGLETQYF.

The genes are TRBV7-9 and TRBJ2-4; 8 bases agree with TRBD2. The CDR3 sequence is 13 residues long. With V trimmed by 5 bases and J by 8 bases, 5 bases remained unmatched. Germline lookup yields CDR1 SEHNR and CDR2 FQNEAQ (reference sequence). CDR3 nucleotide sequence: TGTGCCAGCAGCCCGGGGGGGCACGACATTCAGTACTTC. This sequence encodes CASSPGGHDIQYF. The entire variable domain, with the rest obtained from reference TRBV7-9 and TRBJ2-4, is as follows: DTGVSQNPRHKITKRGQNVTFRCDPISEHNRLYWYRQTLGQGPEFLTYFQNEAQLEKSRLLSDRFSAERPKGSFSTLEIQRTEQGDSAMYLCASSPGGHDIQYFGAGTRLSVL.